Described below is a single T cell receptor (beta chain) sequence and its context. Authors' analysis steps: From reference gene primer amplification, estimates of nucleated cell counts were derived. Some clones are missing from TCRdb's copy, which holds only in-frame ones; the method was immunoSEQ multiplex PCR. V, J and clone size reflect that table, while D and trimming were determined from the DNA. The data show some 150,000 clones, 65% to 85% seen once. Germline assignment: CDR1 PRHDT and CDR2 FYEKMQ (reference sequence). This CDR3 has 16 residues. V lost 0 bases and J lost 0; bases outside the gene matches: 3. The data originate from a study of blood T cell repertoires in COVID-19. Study at large: Acute and convalescent COVID-19 specimens originated in the United States, Italy and Spain. T cells, B-cell-depleted T cells, or PBMCs supplied cDNA or gDNA.

This chain joins TRBV13 and TRBJ1-2, with TRBD1 matching 8 bases. The sample taken for sequencing was peripheral blood. The clonotype comes from a man in his fifties or sixties with active or convalescent COVID-19. CDR3 loop: CASSLGTGAANYGYTF. CDR3 nucleotide sequence: TGTGCCAGCAGCTTAGGGACAGGGGCGGCTAACTATGGCTACACCTTC.